The rows below give T cell receptor beta chains drawn from one sample of a study of cytomegalovirus exposure and HLA in healthy donors. The protocol was immunoSEQ multiplex PCR, while the TCRdb copy is restricted to in-frame clones and leaves out a portion. In the table there are 160,000 or so clones, around three quarters of which are singletons. Sequenced sample: PBMCs. These receptors were collected from a man aged 40-49 years in good health and CMV-seronegative. The CDR3 runs from the conserved cysteine through the conserved F or W. D genes are given only for firm matches. Part of the rows lack a size; the others show once, few, many or a class for expanded clones.

V: TRBV7-6
J: TRBJ1-6
D: TRBD1
size: -
DNA: TGTGCCAGCAGCTCAGGGGGCTCCTATAATTCACCCCTCCACTTT
CDR3: CASSSGGSYNSPLHF

V: TRBV11-3
J: TRBJ2-1
D: -
size: -
DNA: TGTGCCAGCAGCTTAAGGCCTGGGAGTGAGCAGTTCTTC
CDR3: CASSLRPGSEQFF

V: TRBV6-5
J: TRBJ2-1
D: -
size: few
DNA: TGTGCCAGCAGCTTCAACCCCCCTTGGGCCAATGAGCAGTTCTTC
CDR3: CASSFNPPWANEQFF

V: TRBV19
J: TRBJ1-1
D: -
size: -
DNA: TGTGCCAGCTCACCCCCACTGCCGCAGGACACTGAAGCTTTCTTT
CDR3: CASSPPLPQDTEAFF

V: TRBV5-1
J: TRBJ2-1
D: -
size: -
DNA: TGCGCCAGCAGCGGCGGCCTTTCTGTGTTGGTCCCCACAAACAATGAGCAGTTCTTC
CDR3: CASSGGLSVLVPTNNEQFF

V: TRBV11-1
J: TRBJ2-5
D: TRBD1
size: -
DNA: TGTGCCAGCAGCTTAGACAGGGGTATGAAAGAGACCCAGTACTTC
CDR3: CASSLDRGMKETQYF

V: TRBV6-5
J: TRBJ2-7
D: -
size: -
DNA: TGTGCCAGCTGGACAGCCCCGGACTACGAGCAGTACTTC
CDR3: CASWTAPDYEQYF

V: TRBV5-1
J: TRBJ1-3
D: -
size: few
DNA: TGCGCCAGCAGCCCCGACAGCTCTGGAAACACCATATATTTT
CDR3: CASSPDSSGNTIYF

V: TRBV7-9
J: TRBJ1-6
D: TRBD1
size: once
DNA: TGTGCCAGCAACCGACAGGGCTCTAACTCACCCCTCCACTTT
CDR3: CASNRQGSNSPLHF

V: TRBV10-1
J: TRBJ2-7
D: TRBD2
size: -
DNA: TGCGCCAGCAGTGAGTCGAACCCTCCCTTTCGGGAGGCCTCCTACGAGCAGTACTTC
CDR3: CASSESNPPFREASYEQYF

V: TRBV5-6
J: TRBJ2-7
D: -
size: few
DNA: TGTGCCAGCAGCTCGGGTTTGGACAGACACGAGCAGTACTTC
CDR3: CASSSGLDRHEQYF

V: TRBV7-9
J: TRBJ2-7
D: TRBD2
size: few
DNA: TGTGCCAGCAGCTCCGCCGGGGGAGCGGGGGGTTACGAGCAGTACTTC
CDR3: CASSSAGGAGGYEQYF

V: TRBV27
J: TRBJ2-6
D: -
size: -
DNA: TGTGCCAGCAGCCCTCAAGTTGGTGGGGCCAACGGCCTGACTTTC
CDR3: CASSPQVGGANGLTF

V: TRBV10-3
J: TRBJ2-2
D: TRBD2
size: -
DNA: TGTGCCATCAGTGATTTTAGCGGGAGGAGTACCGGGGAGCTGTTTTTT
CDR3: CAISDFSGRSTGELFF

V: TRBV19
J: TRBJ2-1
D: TRBD2
size: -
DNA: TGTGCCAGTAGTATAACCCTAGCGGGGCGTTCTGGGCAGTTCTTC
CDR3: CASSITLAGRSGQFF

V: TRBV4-1
J: TRBJ1-2
D: -
size: -
DNA: TGCGCCAGCAGTCCCCCCGAAGGGAGCTATGGCTACACCTTC
CDR3: CASSPPEGSYGYTF

V: TRBV19
J: TRBJ1-5
D: -
size: -
DNA: TGTGCCAGTAGTATAGCAGGGTCCGGTCAGCCCCAGCATTTT
CDR3: CASSIAGSGQPQHF

V: TRBV7-9
J: TRBJ2-7
D: -
size: -
DNA: TGTGCCAGCAGCTTACTCAGGGGCGAGCAGTACTTC
CDR3: CASSLLRGEQYF

V: TRBV7-2
J: TRBJ2-5
D: -
size: -
DNA: TGTGCCAGCAGCTTTCTCAGTCAAGAGACCCAGTACTTC
CDR3: CASSFLSQETQYF

V: TRBV18
J: TRBJ1-5
D: -
size: -
DNA: TGTGCCAGCTCACCCTCTGGAGGGGCTGGGAATCAGCCCCAGCATTTT
CDR3: CASSPSGGAGNQPQHF

V: TRBV19
J: TRBJ1-1
D: TRBD1
size: -
DNA: TGTGCCAGTACCCACGGACAGGGGCTGGGCACTGAAGCTTTCTTT
CDR3: CASTHGQGLGTEAFF

V: TRBV5-1
J: TRBJ1-2
D: TRBD1
size: few
DNA: TGCGCCAGCAGCTTGGGGGGCAACAGGGGACAGGAGGGCTACACCTTC
CDR3: CASSLGGNRGQEGYTF

V: TRBV11-2
J: TRBJ2-7
D: TRBD2
size: -
DNA: TGTGCCAGCAGACTAGCGGGGCAAAGACCCTTCTACGAGCAGTACTTC
CDR3: CASRLAGQRPFYEQYF

V: TRBV5-1
J: TRBJ2-2
D: -
size: -
DNA: TGCGCCAGCAGCTTGAGAAGCGAAGGGGAGCTGTTTTTT
CDR3: CASSLRSEGELFF

V: TRBV19
J: TRBJ2-1
D: TRBD1
size: -
DNA: TGTGCCAGTAGTCTCCTGAGGGGACAGGGCTACAATGAGCAGTTCTTC
CDR3: CASSLLRGQGYNEQFF

V: TRBV30
J: TRBJ1-1
D: -
size: -
DNA: TGTGCCTGGAGTGTAGGGGCAGGCAACACTGAAGCTTTCTTT
CDR3: CAWSVGAGNTEAFF

V: TRBV14
J: TRBJ1-1
D: TRBD1
size: -
DNA: TGTGCCAGCAGCCTCAGGGGGAGAAACACTGAAGCTTTCTTT
CDR3: CASSLRGRNTEAFF